Following are 14 T cell receptor beta chains from one sample sequenced in a study of blood T cell dynamics during melanoma immunotherapy. Time point given: week 3, after first cycle of checkpoint inhibitor. Sequencing was performed with immunoSEQ multiplex PCR; in TCRdb, only in-frame clones are kept and a portion is missing. The data hold more than 15,000 clones, with roughly 85% observed a single time. The sample in question was blood, obtained from a patient treated with checkpoint blockade. These receptors were taken from a human donor with melanoma.

The DNA of the CDR3 is TGTGCCAGCAGGCGAAGCGGGAGCGAAGAGACCCAGTACTTC. Protein: CASRRSGSEETQYF. The chain links TRBV2 to TRBJ2-5, with 8 bases that match TRBD2. J lost 3 bases, V lost 6 bases, and 6 bases had no gene match. Germline CDR1 and CDR2: SNHLY and FYNNEI. The CDR3 is made up of 14 amino acids.

This sequence joins TRBV19 and TRBJ2-7, with 9 bases that match TRBD1. Germline CDR1 reads LNHDA; CDR2 reads SQIVND (reference sequence). This CDR3 is built from 13 residues. Trimming removed 2 bases from V and 5 bases from J; junction bases left unmatched: 1. The CDR3 protein is CASSIWDRDEQYF. Written as DNA, the CDR3 is TGTGCCAGTAGTATATGGGACAGGGACGAGCAGTACTTC.

In this sample, this clone turned up once. This chain joins TRBV2 and TRBJ2-7, with TRBD1 matching over 8 bases. There are 14 residues in the CDR3. Germline lookup yields CDR1 SNHLY and CDR2 FYNNEI. V was pared by 4 bases and J by 5 bases, with 7 bases of the junction left unmatched. The CDR3 nucleotides are TGTGCCAGCAGTGGGACAGGGTTTAGGGACGAGCAGTACTTC. Its protein product is CASSGTGFRDEQYF.

V is TRBV11-2 and J is TRBJ2-5; D is possibly TRBD2 (6 bases). Trimming removed 4 bases at V and 4 bases at J, with 19 bases between. This CDR3 comprises 16 residues. The germline CDR1 and CDR2 sequences are SGHAT and FQNNGV. This CDR3 reads CASSYGGSTRIETQYF. The CDR3 nucleotides are TGTGCCAGCAGCTATGGGGGGAGTACTAGGATAGAGACCCAGTACTTC.

This clone has a single count. The gene calls are TRBV30 and TRBJ2-5; 10 nucleotides match TRBD1. With the DNA end fitting TRBJ2-7 better, the J assignment may be wrong. This CDR3 has 14 residues. The germline V gene encodes CDR1 GTSNPN and CDR2 SVGIG (reference sequence). In DNA form, the CDR3 reads TGTGCCTGGGCCCCGGGACAGGGGATCTACGAGCAGTACTTC. It yields the protein CAWAPGQGIYEQYF.

J is TRBJ2-7 and V is TRBV5-5, with unresolved D. Trimming removed 0 bases from V and 2 bases from J, with 9 bases in between. The CDR3 runs 14 residues. Germline CDR1 is SGHKS and CDR2 is YYEKEE (reference sequence). The CDR3 loop is CASSLEASAYEQYF. In DNA, the CDR3 is TGTGCCAGCAGCTTGGAGGCTTCTGCCTACGAGCAGTACTTC.

The chain is built from TRBV7-6 and TRBJ2-1; possibly TRBD1 for D (6 bases). The CDR3 is 14 amino acids. Germline assignment: CDR1 SGHVS and CDR2 FNYEAQ. Trimming shortened V by 4 bases and J by 2 bases, and 9 bases separated the two germline ends. The CDR3 spells CASSSGEPYNEQFF. The CDR3 DNA is TGTGCCAGCAGCTCAGGGGAACCCTACAATGAGCAGTTCTTC. The full variable domain, with the rest looked up from reference TRBV7-6 and TRBJ2-1, is GAGVSQSPRYKVTKRGQDVALRCDPISGHVSLYWYRQALGQGPEFLTYFNYEAQQDKSGLPNDRFSAERPEGSISTLTIQRTEQRDSAMYRCASSSGEPYNEQFFGPGTRLTVL.

V usage is TRBV29-1 and J usage is TRBJ2-5, with 7 bases lining up with TRBD1. CDR3 length: 13 amino acids. After removal of 8 bases from V and 2 bases from J, the junction contained 8 bases not matched to a gene. The germline V gene encodes CDR1 SQVTM and CDR2 ANQGSEA. The CDR3 nucleotides are TGCAGCTTGGGACAGCCTATACAAGAGACCCAGTACTTC. It encodes CSLGQPIQETQYF.

The chain recombines TRBV7-2 with TRBJ2-3, with TRBD2 matching over 9 bases. Germline lookup yields CDR1 SGHTA and CDR2 FQGNSA. The junction had 7 bases not matched to a gene; V was cut back by 2 bases and J by 4 bases. This CDR3 region has 16 residues. The CDR3 is CASSLSGGRAADTQYF. The CDR3 coding sequence is TGTGCCAGCAGCTTATCGGGCGGGAGGGCGGCAGATACGCAGTATTTT.

CDR3 in DNA: TGTGCCACCAGCAAGGGGGGCAGGGTAGTGGATGAGCAGTTCTTC. It translates to CATSKGGRVVDEQFF. J is TRBJ2-1 and V is TRBV15, with D perhaps given as TRBD1 or TRBD2 (6 bases each). The CDR3 runs to 15 residues. Germline V gene data show CDR1 as LNHNV and CDR2 as YYDKDF (reference sequence). Trimming removed 4 bases at V and 8 bases at J, with 18 bases between.

V gene TRBV4-1 combines with J gene TRBJ1-2, with unresolved D. The CDR3 spans 14 residues. CDR1 is MGHRA, CDR2 YSYEKL, per germline. The V end lost 2 bases, the J end lost 5 bases, and 12 bases lay between the germline ends. The CDR3 sequence: CASSQSEREYGYTF. CDR3 DNA sequence: TGCGCCAGCAGCCAATCGGAAAGGGAGTATGGCTACACCTTC.

This clone was seen only a few times. The V and J genes are TRBV5-4 and TRBJ1-4; tentatively, D is TRBD1 (5 bases). Trimming removed 7 bases at V and 8 bases at J, with 15 bases between. This CDR3 is 13 amino acids long. Germline values: CDR1 SGHNT, CDR2 YYREEE (reference sequence). This chain's CDR3 is CASSQPGEEKLFF. CDR3 coding DNA: TGTGCCAGCTCCCAGCCGGGGGAGGAAAAACTGTTTTTT.

This clone was seen only once. The rearrangement joins TRBV4-1 to TRBJ2-7; a possible D gene is TRBD1 (7 bases). The CDR3 totals 17 residues. V lost 0 bases and J 0 bases, leaving 15 bases between the germline ends. The germline CDR1 and CDR2 sequences are MGHRA and YSYEKL. The chain's CDR3 is CASSQERRGRFSYEQYF. CDR3 nucleotides: TGCGCCAGCAGCCAAGAGAGGAGGGGGCGATTCTCCTACGAGCAGTACTTC.

The chain combines TRBV15 with TRBJ1-5; possible D gene TRBD1, 6 bases. Germline V CDR1 and CDR2: LNHNV, YYDKDF (reference sequence). The ends were cut back, 1 base at V and 6 bases at J, with 19 bases in the middle. The CDR3 totals 17 residues. The CDR3 DNA is TGTGCCACCAGCAGAGTTCCCGGGACACCCGGAGGTCAGCCCCAGCATTTT. This codes for CATSRVPGTPGGQPQHF.